This TCR beta chain was retrieved from a study of cytomegalovirus exposure and HLA in healthy donors. Regarding the study as a whole: Cytomegalovirus association was assigned to around 150 TCR beta chains.

The repertoire was sequenced with immunoSEQ multiplex PCR; TCRdb's copy has only in-frame clones and lacks some. The sample holds 200,000 or so clones; roughly 80% are singletons and the top ten take approximately 7%. Note on this clone: Its antigen is currently unknown.

The V and J ends lost 4 bases and 3 bases respectively, with 7 bases between them. The CDR3 is made up of 12 amino acids. Germline V CDR1 and CDR2: MGHDK, SYGVNS. The sequencing sample was made of PBMCs. The rearrangement uses TRBV25-1 and TRBJ2-7; D is unresolved. The receptor was derived from a man younger than 30 in good health and CMV-seropositive. Written as DNA, the CDR3 is TGTGCCAGCAGTGTTGTTCACTACGAGCAGTACTTC. Amino acid sequence: CASSVVHYEQYF.